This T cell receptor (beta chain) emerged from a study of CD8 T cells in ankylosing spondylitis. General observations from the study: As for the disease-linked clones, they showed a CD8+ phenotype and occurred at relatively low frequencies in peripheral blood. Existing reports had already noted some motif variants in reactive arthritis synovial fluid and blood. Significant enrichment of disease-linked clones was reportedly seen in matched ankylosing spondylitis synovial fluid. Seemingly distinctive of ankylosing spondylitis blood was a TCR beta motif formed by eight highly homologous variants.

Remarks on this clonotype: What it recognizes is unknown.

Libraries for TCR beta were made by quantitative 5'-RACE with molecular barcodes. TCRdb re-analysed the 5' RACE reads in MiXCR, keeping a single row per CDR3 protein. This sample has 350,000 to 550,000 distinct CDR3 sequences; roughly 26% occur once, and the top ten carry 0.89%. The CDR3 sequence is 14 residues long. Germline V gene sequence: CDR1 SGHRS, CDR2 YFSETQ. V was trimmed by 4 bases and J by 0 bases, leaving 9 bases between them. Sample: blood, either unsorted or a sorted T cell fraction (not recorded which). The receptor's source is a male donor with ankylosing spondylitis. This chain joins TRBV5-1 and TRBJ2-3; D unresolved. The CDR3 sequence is CASSRYASTDTQYF. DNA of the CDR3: TGCGCCAGCAGCCGCTACGCTAGCACAGATACGCAGTATTTT. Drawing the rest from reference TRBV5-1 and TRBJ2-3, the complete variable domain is KAGVTQTPRYLIKTRGQQVTLSCSPISGHRSVSWYQQTPGQGLQFLFEYFSETQRNKGNFPGRFSGRQFSNSRSEMNVSTLELGDSALYLCASSRYASTDTQYFGPGTRLTVL.